These 5 T cell receptor beta chains originate from one sample sequenced in a study of T cells in Graves' hyperthyroidism and ophthalmopathy. Using RNA transcripts as the source, TCR beta CDR3 regions were amplified. During a first-round RT-PCR of the TCR CDR3, the HTBI primer set was used. In TCRdb, the multiplex PCR reads were re-called with MiXCR into one record per CDR3 protein. The sample has approximately 560,000 distinct CDR3 sequences; 46% are singletons. The sequencing input was peripheral blood or thyroid tissue (not recorded which). The receptors originated from a woman aged 18-29 years with Graves' hyperthyroidism.

This clonotype came up many times. The chain employs TRBV10-3 and TRBJ2-7; 7 nucleotides align to TRBD1. Germline V lookup: CDR1 ENHRY, CDR2 SYGVKD. The CDR3 sequence is 15 residues long. The junction had 7 bases not matched to a gene; V was cut back by 3 bases and J by 2 bases. The CDR3 nucleotides are TGTGCCATCAGTGATACAGGGGAGTTAGCCTACGAGCAGTACTTC. This codes for CAISDTGELAYEQYF.

The chain couples TRBV7-9 to TRBJ2-7; tentative D call: TRBD2 (6 bases). Between the trimmed V and J ends, which lost 3 bases and 2 bases, there was a span of 14 bases. This CDR3 contains 15 residues. The germline V gene has CDR1 SEHNR and CDR2 FQNEAQ (reference sequence). This chain's CDR3 is CASSFSAGMTYEQYF. In nucleotides, the CDR3 is TGTGCCAGCAGCTTTTCGGCGGGAATGACCTACGAGCAGTACTTC.

The chain employs TRBV20-1 and TRBJ2-2, with 14 bases matching TRBD2. CDR3 length equals 15 residues. Germline loops: CDR1 DFQATT, CDR2 SNEGSKA (reference sequence). With V trimmed by 4 bases and J by 6 bases, 4 bases remained unmatched. DNA of the CDR3: TGCAGTGCTACTCTGACTAGCGGGAGGGCCGGGGAGCTGTTTTTT. Protein: CSATLTSGRAGELFF.

V and J are TRBV29-1 and TRBJ2-7; unclear D gene. Trimming pared 8 bases from V and 1 base from J, leaving 15 bases between. Germline CDR1 reads SQVTM; CDR2 reads ANQGSEA. The CDR3 is 13 amino acids. CDR3 loop: CSLDGLGSYEQYF. The CDR3 coding sequence is TGCAGCTTGGACGGGCTTGGGTCCTACGAGCAGTACTTC.

The chain joins TRBV2 to TRBJ1-1; D might be TRBD1 (5 bases). Germline assignment: CDR1 SNHLY and CDR2 FYNNEI. Trimming left V 3 bases short and J 1 base short, with 21 bases between. This CDR3 has 18 amino acids. CDR3 sequence reads: CASSESKGQLVENTEAFF. The CDR3 DNA reads TGTGCCAGCAGTGAGTCAAAGGGGCAACTTGTAGAGAACACTGAAGCTTTCTTT.